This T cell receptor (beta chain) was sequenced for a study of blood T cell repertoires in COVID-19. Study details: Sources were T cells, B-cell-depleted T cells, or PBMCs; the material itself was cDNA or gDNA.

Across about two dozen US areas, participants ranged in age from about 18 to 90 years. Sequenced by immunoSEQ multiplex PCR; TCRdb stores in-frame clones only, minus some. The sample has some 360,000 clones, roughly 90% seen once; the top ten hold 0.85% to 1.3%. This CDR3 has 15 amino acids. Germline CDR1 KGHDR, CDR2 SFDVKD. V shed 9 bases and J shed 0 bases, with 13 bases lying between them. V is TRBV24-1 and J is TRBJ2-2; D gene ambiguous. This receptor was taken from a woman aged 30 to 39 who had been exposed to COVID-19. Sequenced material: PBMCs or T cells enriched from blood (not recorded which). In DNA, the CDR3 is TGTGCCACCCGAGCTGACAATTCGAACACCGGGGAGCTGTTTTTT. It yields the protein CATRADNSNTGELFF.